This T cell receptor beta chain was captured by sequencing in a study of cytomegalovirus exposure and HLA in healthy donors. The study, taken as a whole, reports: Information on immune exposure was restricted to one variable (CMV serostatus). TCR beta V- and J-gene trimming, according to a later analysis, was linked to a missense DCLRE1C variant.

This clone showed up just a few times. The antigen is undetermined. The V and J ends lost 3 bases and 0 bases respectively, with 16 bases between them. Germline V gene sequence: CDR1 GTSNPN, CDR2 SVGIG (reference sequence). The CDR3 loop spans 16 amino acids. A multiplex PCR was run with 60 Vbeta primers and 13 Jbeta primers. Under the authors' procedure: As a later analysis found, there were 78 million or so unique TCR beta chains, of which some 9.9 million were shared. Sequencing used immunoSEQ multiplex PCR; TCRdb keeps in-frame clones, though not all of them. The V and J calls and clone size are taken from that table; D and trimming were inferred from the DNA. This sample has about 130,000 clones, with approximately 80% found just once.

The sequence derives from a girl aged 2 to 9 in good health and CMV-seronegative. This chain uses TRBV30 with TRBJ2-3; D unclear. Source material: PBMCs. This CDR3 is CAWSRRQDSSTDTQYF. CDR3 DNA: TGTGCCTGGAGCCGGCGTCAGGATTCTAGCACAGATACGCAGTATTTT.